What follows describes a single TCR beta chain. The germline gene is not matched at one end of the junction; a read error may be the cause. This CDR3 region has 15 residues. Germline-derived CDR1 and CDR2 are SGDLS and YYNGEE. TCRdb's copy holds only in-frame clones and misses some; the assay was immunoSEQ multiplex PCR. The repertoire consists of about 59,000 clones, with 92% occurring once and the leading ten covering 1.7%. The data originate from a study of control samples from healthy donors and cancer patients. The sequencing input was PBMCs. The receptor was derived from a man between 40 and 49 years old with colorectal cancer. This chain uses TRBV9 with TRBJ1-2; TRBD1 aligns across 7 bases. CDR3 region: CASSVIQGGNNGYTF. CDR3 nucleotide sequence: TGTGCCAGCAGCGTAATCCAGGGGGGTAACAATGGCTACACCTTC.